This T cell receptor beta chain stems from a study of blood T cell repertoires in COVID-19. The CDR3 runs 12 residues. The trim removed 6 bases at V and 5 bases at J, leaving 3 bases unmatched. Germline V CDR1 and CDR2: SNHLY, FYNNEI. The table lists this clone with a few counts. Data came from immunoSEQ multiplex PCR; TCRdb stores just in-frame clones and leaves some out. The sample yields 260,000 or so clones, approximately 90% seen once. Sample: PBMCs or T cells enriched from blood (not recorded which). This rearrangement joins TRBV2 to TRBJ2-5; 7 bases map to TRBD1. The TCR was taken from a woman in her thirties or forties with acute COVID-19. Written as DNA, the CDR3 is TGTGCCAGCAGGAACAGGGGTGAGACCCAGTACTTC. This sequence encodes CASRNRGETQYF.